This entry is about one TCR beta chain. The same CDR3 is also encoded by other DNA sequences in this sample. A multiplex PCR was run with 60 Vbeta primers and 13 Jbeta primers. Assay: immunoSEQ multiplex PCR; the TCRdb copy retains only in-frame clones and omits some. Its clone listing holds about 160,000 clones. This sample was included in a study of cytomegalovirus exposure and HLA in healthy donors. The clonotype comes from a woman in her fifties or sixties in good health and CMV-seronegative. Sequencing used PBMCs.

CDR3 DNA sequence: TGTGCCAGCAGCCAAGATCAGAGGCTGGCGGGGGGTCCATATGAGCAGTTCTTC. It specifies CASSQDQRLAGGPYEQFF. The chain carries TRBV4-2 and TRBJ2-1, with 8 bases fitting TRBD2. CDR1 LGHNA and CDR2 YNFKEQ come from the germline V gene. V shed 0 bases and J 8 bases; nucleotides not matched to a gene: 15. The CDR3 totals 18 residues.